This section outlines one TCR beta chain sequence together with its context. As yet, its antigen is unknown. This entry belongs to a study of cytomegalovirus exposure and HLA in healthy donors. Whole-study findings and limits: The study carried out a later analysis of TCR beta sequences. It associated around 17,000 of them with specific HLA alleles at a false discovery rate of 0.05.

CDR3 length: 15 amino acids. Trimming stripped 0 bases from V and 1 base from J, with 9 bases between. In germline, CDR1 is KGHSH, CDR2 LQKENI. PCR amplification relied on 60 Vbeta primers (plus 13 Jbeta primers). The repertoire was sequenced with immunoSEQ multiplex PCR; TCRdb's copy has only in-frame clones and lacks some. The data contain roughly 170,000 clones, roughly 80% of them seen just once; the ten biggest clones take up about 4.4%. The source material was PBMCs. V usage is TRBV18 and J usage is TRBJ1-1; D perhaps matches TRBD1 (6 bases). This receptor was taken from a woman in her forties or fifties in good health and CMV-seropositive. CDR3 residues: CASSPPTGRNTEAFF. As DNA, the CDR3 is TGTGCCAGCTCACCACCTACAGGGAGGAACACTGAAGCTTTCTTT.